The 18 T cell receptor beta chains given below trace back to one sample, sequenced in a study of T cell responses to AZD1222 COVID-19 vaccine. The table came from immunoSEQ multiplex PCR; TCRdb's copy has only in-frame clones and leaves some out. This table holds some 100,000 clones, approximately 90% found once. This material consisted of peripheral blood, taken 28 days after the second AZD1222 dose. The receptors come from an adult who received the AZD1222 COVID-19 vaccine.

The rearrangement links TRBV7-2 to TRBJ1-5, with a weak D call TRBD1 (6 bases). Trimming shortened V by 2 bases and J by 1 base, and 12 bases separated the two germline ends. This CDR3 is 16 amino acids long. CDR1 and CDR2 (germline): SGHTA, FQGNSA. This CDR3 reads CASSLIGGGSNQPQHF. CDR3 nucleotides: TGTGCCAGCAGCTTAATAGGGGGAGGAAGCAATCAGCCCCAGCATTTT.

V usage is TRBV21-1 and J usage is TRBJ2-4; TRBD2, the table's D call, was not compared with the DNA. TRBV21-1 is described as a pseudogene. The length of the CDR3 is 18 residues. CDR3 coding DNA: TGTGCCAGCAGCAGAAGCGGGGGGCGTACAAGTACCAAAAACATTCAGTACTTC. Translated: CASSRSGGRTSTKNIQYF.

The J gene is TRBJ1-5, the V gene TRBV29-1; D unresolved. V lost 4 bases and J 1 base, leaving 5 bases between the germline ends. CDR3 length equals 12 residues. The germline V gene encodes CDR1 SQVTM and CDR2 ANQGSEA. CDR3 loop: CSVVSSNQPQHF. The DNA of the CDR3 is TGCAGCGTTGTATCGAGCAATCAGCCCCAGCATTTT.

The rearrangement links TRBV6-5 to TRBJ1-5, with TRBD1 matching 12 bases. This CDR3 comprises 16 residues. Germline assignment: CDR1 MNHEY and CDR2 SVGAGI. The V gene end was trimmed by 0 bases and the J gene end by 5 bases; junction bases not matched to a gene: 2. DNA for the CDR3: TGTGCCAGCAGTTACTCGGGGACAGGGGGCCATCAGCCCCAGCATTTT. This sequence encodes CASSYSGTGGHQPQHF.

V gene TRBV7-8 combines with J gene TRBJ2-1; D is perhaps TRBD1 (6 bases). The CDR3 is made up of 15 amino acids. V was cut by 5 bases and J by 4 bases, with 15 bases left in between. Germline loops: CDR1 SGHVS, CDR2 FQNEAQ. As DNA, the CDR3 is TGTGCCAGCAGCCCGACCTCCCAGGGGTACAATGAGCAGTTCTTC. It is translated as CASSPTSQGYNEQFF. Supplemented by reference TRBV7-8 and TRBJ2-1, the full variable domain reads GAGVSQSPRYKVAKRGQDVALRCDPISGHVSLFWYQQALGQGPEFLTYFQNEAQLDKSGLPSDRFFAERPEGSVSTLKIQRTQQEDSAVYLCASSPTSQGYNEQFFGPGTRLTVL.

The CDR3 sequence: CAISESSPGTASGKLFF. The CDR3 DNA sequence: TGTGCCATCAGTGAGTCATCTCCCGGGACAGCCTCAGGAAAACTGTTTTTT. The chain has TRBV10-3 and TRBJ1-4; 7 positions agree with TRBD1. The CDR3 spans 17 residues. The germline gives CDR1 ENHRY, CDR2 SYGVKD. V gave up 0 bases and J gave up 10 bases; unmatched junction bases: 14.

Here the CDR3 reads CASSAGISSGNTIYF. The CDR3 DNA is TGTGCCAGCAGCGCGGGGATCAGCTCTGGAAACACCATATATTTT. The J gene is TRBJ1-3, the V gene TRBV9; D is unresolved. The CDR3 is made up of 15 amino acids. Looked up from germline, CDR1 is SGDLS and CDR2 is YYNGEE. The V and J ends lost 3 bases and 0 bases respectively, with 10 bases between them.

This rearrangement joins TRBV23-1 to TRBJ1-1; D is unclear. TRBV23-1 is labeled an ORF, and its function is uncertain. Trimming pared 2 bases from V and 0 bases from J, leaving 13 bases between. This CDR3 is 16 amino acids long. CDR3 sequence (DNA): TGCGCCAGCAGTCAACTCGGAAGTTCCTTGAACACTGAAGCTTTCTTT. This codes for CASSQLGSSLNTEAFF.

This clone was detected only a few times. The chain is built from TRBV6-6 and TRBJ1-1; no clear D gene. V dropped 7 bases and J dropped 2 bases, with 5 bases sitting between them. This CDR3 has 11 amino acids. Germline CDR1 and CDR2: MNHNY and SVGAGI (reference sequence). The CDR3 DNA follows: TGTGCCAGCACTTTAAACACTGAAGCTTTCTTT. Protein product: CASTLNTEAFF.

This clone showed up just once. The rearrangement joins TRBV4-3 to TRBJ2-7; D call uncertain. The CDR3 covers 14 residues. Germline V CDR1 and CDR2: LGHNA, YSLEER. The ends were cut back, 0 bases at V and 7 bases at J, with 13 bases in the middle. The CDR3 here is CASSQDISATEQYF. CDR3 nucleotides: TGCGCCAGCAGCCAAGATATTTCGGCAACAGAGCAGTACTTC.

This clone was detected once. The V and J genes are TRBV19 and TRBJ2-5, with a possible D match to TRBD1 (6 bases). V gave up 5 bases and J gave up 0 bases, with 13 bases separating them. The CDR3 runs 15 residues. Germline V gene data show CDR1 as LNHDA and CDR2 as SQIVND (reference sequence). CDR3: CASSEQGWYQETQYF. DNA of the CDR3: TGTGCCAGTAGTGAACAGGGATGGTACCAAGAGACCCAGTACTTC.

As regards this clone: Other nucleotide sequences in the sample specify the same CDR3. The rearrangement joins TRBV6-5 to TRBJ1-1; no clear D gene. Between the trimmed V and J ends, which lost 2 bases and 1 base, there was a span of 5 bases. The CDR3 spans 13 residues. Germline CDR1 MNHEY, CDR2 SVGAGI. CDR3 in amino acids: CASSYRTNTEAFF. Here the CDR3 DNA reads TGTGCCAGCAGTTACCGGACGAACACTGAAGCTTTCTTT.

The sample holds one count of this clone. This sequence joins TRBV12-1 and TRBJ1-1; the table's TRBD1 call for D was not verified on the DNA. TRBV12-1 constitutes a pseudogene. CDR3 size: 16 residues. In DNA form, the CDR3 reads TGTGCCAGCAGCCCCATCTCGACAGCCGAGAACACTGAAGCTTTCTTT. This codes for CASSPISTAENTEAFF.

This clone was seen a single time. CDR3 protein: CASSLGLASDEQFF. Here the CDR3 DNA reads TGCGCCAGCAGCTTGGGACTAGCGTCCGATGAGCAGTTCTTC. The chain joins TRBV5-1 to TRBJ2-1; TRBD2 aligns across 8 bases. The germline V gene has CDR1 SGHRS and CDR2 YFSETQ. The V segment lost 0 bases and the J segment 8 bases; nucleotides outside the gene matches: 4. This CDR3 contains 14 residues.

This rearrangement joins TRBV28 to TRBJ1-2; D perhaps matches TRBD1 (6 bases). V was cut by 2 bases and J by 2 bases, with 12 bases left in between. There are 15 residues in the CDR3. The germline V gene has CDR1 MDHEN and CDR2 SYDVKM. CDR3 nucleotides: TGTGCCAGCAGTTTAGGGGGGGCGGAAAACTATGGCTACACCTTC. Translated: CASSLGGAENYGYTF.

The gene calls are TRBV10-3 and TRBJ2-7, with 7 bases matching TRBD1. The CDR3 is 14 residues long. Germline V CDR1 and CDR2: ENHRY, SYGVKD. The V gene end was trimmed by 8 bases and the J gene end by 6 bases; junction bases not matched to a gene: 13. DNA for the CDR3: TGTGCCATCCAATCTGGACAGGTCAAGTCCGAGCAGTACTTC. Translation gives CAIQSGQVKSEQYF.

The V gene is TRBV7-2, the J gene TRBJ2-5, with 15 bases lining up with TRBD2. The CDR3 covers 16 residues. CDR1 and CDR2 from the germline V gene are SGHTA and FQGNSA. The J segment lost 9 bases and the V segment lost 5 bases, leaving 10 bases of the junction unmatched. CDR3 sequence reads: CASSQPGLAGGTAQYF. Written as DNA, the CDR3 is TGTGCCAGCAGCCAACCGGGACTAGCGGGGGGTACGGCCCAGTACTTC.

J is TRBJ2-7 and V is TRBV6-5, with 7 nucleotides matching TRBD1. Trimming cost V 6 bases and J 4 bases; bases outside gene matches: 12. Germline CDR1 is MNHEY and CDR2 is SVGAGI. The CDR3 totals 15 residues. The CDR3: CASSGSTGRGYEQYF. CDR3 bases: TGTGCCAGCAGCGGTTCGACAGGGCGTGGGTACGAGCAGTACTTC.